Presented here are 5 T cell receptor beta chains from one specimen sequenced in a study of CD8 T cells in Susac syndrome. Random hexamers were used to reverse transcribe the RNA input (about 0.5 to 1 ug). TCRdb reprocessed the immunoSEQ multiplex PCR reads via MiXCR and lists one record per CDR3 protein. The table includes under 150,000 distinct CDR3 sequences, roughly 94% detected once. The sequencing input was CD4+ T cells from PBMCs. The receptors were sampled from a human donor with multiple sclerosis.

This chain joins TRBV6-6 and TRBJ1-1; tentative D call: TRBD1 (6 bases). The V and J ends lost 4 bases and 8 bases respectively, with 17 bases between them. The CDR3 contains 14 residues. Germline-derived CDR1 and CDR2 are MNHNY and SVGAGI (reference sequence). The CDR3 protein is CASSFKGDTREAFF. The CDR3 DNA is TGTGCCAGCAGTTTTAAGGGGGACACCCGAGAAGCTTTCTTT.

The CDR3 region is CAWSDGDRSQETQYF. In DNA, the CDR3 is TGTGCCTGGAGTGACGGGGACAGGAGCCAAGAGACCCAGTACTTC. V and J are TRBV30 and TRBJ2-5; 8 nucleotides line up with TRBD1. The CDR3 has 15 residues. CDR1 and CDR2 (germline): GTSNPN, SVGIG (reference sequence). V dropped 1 base and J dropped 1; count of bases not matched to a gene: 5.

DNA of the CDR3: TGTGCCAGCAGTGAATATGCTAGCAGGAAGACCCAGTACTTC. Amino acids: CASSEYASRKTQYF. The J gene is TRBJ2-5, the V gene TRBV25-1, with D maybe TRBD2 (5 bases). Germline CDR1 MGHDK, CDR2 SYGVNS. The V end lost 0 bases, the J end lost 6 bases, and 11 bases lay between the germline ends. CDR3 size: 14 residues.

The sample holds one count of this clonotype. The chain has TRBV18 and TRBJ1-1, with D unresolved. Germline V gene data show CDR1 as KGHSH and CDR2 as LQKENI. CDR3 length: 14 amino acids. Trimming took off 1 base at V and 2 bases at J, with 8 bases between the two ends. Written as DNA, the CDR3 is TGTGCCAGCTCACCACTGTCCGGTAACACTGAAGCTTTCTTT. Protein sequence: CASSPLSGNTEAFF.

This chain uses TRBV6-5 with TRBJ2-2; TRBD1 is a possible D gene (5 bases). The CDR3 contains 13 residues. The V end was cut by 5 bases, the J end by 7 bases, with 11 bases between. Per the germline V gene, CDR1 is MNHEY and CDR2 is SVGAGI. CDR3 DNA: TGTGCCAGCAGTCCCCGAAGGGGCGGGGAGCTGTTTTTT. Amino acid sequence: CASSPRRGGELFF.